The 10 T cell receptor beta chains in this list originate from one sample, sequenced in a study of regulatory T cells in long-lasting Graves disease. Described time point: newly diagnosed GD, antithyroid drugs for less than 3 months. RNA from PBMCs was the source of the TCR library. Researchers made TCR beta libraries by using iRepertoire HTBI primers and running Arm-PCR on CDR3 regions. A single record per CDR3 protein comes from TCRdb applying MiXCR to the multiplex PCR reads. This sample has some 230,000 distinct CDR3 sequences, with about 18% found just once. Sequencing was performed on peripheral blood mononuclear cells (PBMCs), taken at new diagnosis, from a patient treated with antithyroid drugs. These receptors all stem from a female donor with Graves disease.

Many counts were recorded for this clonotype. J is TRBJ2-2 and V is TRBV6-1; 9 bases match TRBD1. Per the germline V gene, CDR1 is MNHNS and CDR2 is SASEGT. This CDR3 has 16 amino acids. V gave up 6 bases and J gave up 1 base; unmatched junction bases: 6. The CDR3 DNA sequence: TGTGCCAGCAGGATGGACAGGGGAAGGAACACCGGGGAGCTGTTTTTT. It specifies CASRMDRGRNTGELFF.

This clonotype was found a few times. This sequence may be a read error, since a much larger clone differs from it by one base. The chain links TRBV18 to TRBJ2-5; D possibly corresponds to TRBD2 (6 bases). Judging by the DNA end, TRBJ2-1 fits better; the J call may be wrong. CDR1 KGHSH and CDR2 LQKENI come from the germline V gene. The CDR3 is 14 amino acids. CDR3 sequence: CASSRDSSLGEQFF. CDR3 nucleotide sequence: TGTGCCAGCTCACGGGACTCCAGCTTGGGCGAGCAGTTCTTC.

The V gene is TRBV7-3, the J gene TRBJ2-2; possible D gene TRBD2, 6 bases. The germline V gene encodes CDR1 SGHTA and CDR2 FQGTGA. Trimming removed 5 bases from V and 5 bases from J, with 12 bases in between. There are 14 residues in the CDR3. The CDR3 reads CASSAGPKTGELFF. The CDR3 DNA is TGTGCCAGCAGCGCGGGACCAAAAACCGGGGAGCTGTTTTTT.

This clonotype was seen a few times. Sequence at one end of the junction differs from germline and may be a read error. The chain carries TRBV4-1 and TRBJ1-1; D is perhaps TRBD1 (6 bases). The CDR3 contains 15 residues. Germline V CDR1 and CDR2: MGHRA, YSYEKL. The chain's CDR3 is CASNQDGGGSDDAFF. In nucleotides, the CDR3 is TGCGCCAGCAACCAAGATGGGGGCGGCTCAGACGACGCTTTCTTT.

This clonotype was seen a few times. This sequence joins TRBV7-8 and TRBJ2-1; D gene unclear. Between the trimmed V and J ends, which lost 2 bases and 6 bases, there was a span of 8 bases. CDR1 SGHVS and CDR2 FQNEAQ come from the germline V gene. The CDR3 has 13 amino acids. CDR3 nucleotides: TGTGCCAGCAGCTTAATGATCAGCAATGAGCAGTTCTTC. Protein product: CASSLMISNEQFF.

In this sample, this clonotype turned up many times. V and J are TRBV20-1 and TRBJ2-7; D may be TRBD2 (5 bases). The CDR3 contains 13 residues. The ends were cut back, 4 bases at V and 5 bases at J, with 15 bases in the middle. Germline loops: CDR1 DFQATT, CDR2 SNEGSKA (reference sequence). The DNA of the CDR3 is TGCAGTGCTACGCCGGGATCAAAGGACGAGCAGTACTTC. Amino acids: CSATPGSKDEQYF.

The gene calls are TRBV19 and TRBJ2-2; TRBD2 might be the D (5 bases). The CDR3 is 15 amino acids. The germline V gene has CDR1 LNHDA and CDR2 SQIVND (reference sequence). Trimming cost V 5 bases and J 3 bases, with 13 bases left between them. This CDR3 reads CASSPRDWDTGELFF. The CDR3 DNA reads TGTGCCAGTAGTCCCCGGGATTGGGACACCGGGGAGCTGTTTTTT.

Of note for this clonotype: A much larger clone lies one base from this, so it may be a read error. The chain employs TRBV4-1 and TRBJ2-7, with 9 positions matching TRBD1. This CDR3 has 17 residues. CDR1 is MGHRA and CDR2 is YSYEKL in the germline V gene. CDR3 bases: TGCGCCAGCAGGCAAGGCAGGACAGGGGCGGAGCCCTACGAGCAGTACTTC. Protein product: CASRQGRTGAEPYEQYF.

The gene calls are TRBV2 and TRBJ1-6; TRBD1 aligns across 10 bases. V shed 6 bases, J shed 9 bases, and the junction held 8 bases outside the gene matches. The CDR3 totals 15 residues. Germline V gene data show CDR1 as SNHLY and CDR2 as FYNNEI. The CDR3 DNA reads TGTGCCAGCAGCAGACAGGGGGCGGATGGTTCACCCCTCCACTTT. This codes for CASSRQGADGSPLHF.

This clonotype was observed at least ten times. Here the CDR3 reads CATSPSGAAAQYF. CDR3 sequence (DNA): TGTGCCACCAGCCCTAGCGGGGCGGCGGCCCAGTACTTC. The V and J genes are TRBV15 and TRBJ2-5; 9 positions match TRBD2. Germline V gives CDR1 LNHNV, CDR2 YYDKDF (reference sequence). The CDR3 loop spans 13 amino acids. The V and J ends lost 5 bases and 9 bases, in that order; junction bases with no gene match: 7.